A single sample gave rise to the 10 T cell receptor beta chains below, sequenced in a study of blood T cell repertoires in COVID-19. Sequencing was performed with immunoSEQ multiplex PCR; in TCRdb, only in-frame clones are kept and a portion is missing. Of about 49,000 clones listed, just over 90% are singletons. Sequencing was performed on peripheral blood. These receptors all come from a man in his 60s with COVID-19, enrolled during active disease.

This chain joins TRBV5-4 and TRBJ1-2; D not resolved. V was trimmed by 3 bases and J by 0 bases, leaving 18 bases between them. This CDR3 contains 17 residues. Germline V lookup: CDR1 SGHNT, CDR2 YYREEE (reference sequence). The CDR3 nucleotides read TGTGCCAGCAGCTCTTCCTCGTCAGGCTTAGCTAACTATGGCTACACCTTC. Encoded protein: CASSSSSSGLANYGYTF.

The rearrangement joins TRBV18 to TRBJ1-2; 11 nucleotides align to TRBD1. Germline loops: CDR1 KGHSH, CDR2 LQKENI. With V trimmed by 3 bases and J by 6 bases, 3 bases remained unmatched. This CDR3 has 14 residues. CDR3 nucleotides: TGTGCCAGCTCACCCGGACAGGGGGCGGATGGCTACACCTTC. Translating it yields CASSPGQGADGYTF.

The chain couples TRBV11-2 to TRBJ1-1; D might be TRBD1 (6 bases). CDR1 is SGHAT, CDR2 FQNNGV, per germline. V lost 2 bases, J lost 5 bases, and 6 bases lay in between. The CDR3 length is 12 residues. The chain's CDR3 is CASSLQGTEAFF. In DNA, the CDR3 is TGTGCCAGCAGCTTACAGGGGACTGAAGCTTTCTTT.

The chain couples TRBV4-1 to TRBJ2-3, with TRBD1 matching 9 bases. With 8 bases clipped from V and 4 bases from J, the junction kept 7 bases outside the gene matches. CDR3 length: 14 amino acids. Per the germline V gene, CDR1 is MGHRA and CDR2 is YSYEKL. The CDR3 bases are TGCGCCAGCTCGACAGGGGGGACGCCAGATACGCAGTATTTT. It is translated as CASSTGGTPDTQYF.

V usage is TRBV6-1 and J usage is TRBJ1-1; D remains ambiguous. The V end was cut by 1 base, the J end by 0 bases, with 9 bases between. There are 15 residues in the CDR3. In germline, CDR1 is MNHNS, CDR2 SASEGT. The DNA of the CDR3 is TGTGCCAGCAGTGAAGTCGGGATTATGAACACTGAAGCTTTCTTT. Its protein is CASSEVGIMNTEAFF.

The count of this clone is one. Here the CDR3 DNA reads TGTGCCAGTACCCTACGGGGTATCCGATCACAGAGCAATCAGCCCCAGCATTTT. As protein: CASTLRGIRSQSNQPQHF. The chain carries TRBV19 and TRBJ1-5; D ambiguous. CDR3 length: 18 residues. Trimming removed 7 bases at V and 1 base at J, with 23 bases between. Germline V gene data show CDR1 as LNHDA and CDR2 as SQIVND (reference sequence).

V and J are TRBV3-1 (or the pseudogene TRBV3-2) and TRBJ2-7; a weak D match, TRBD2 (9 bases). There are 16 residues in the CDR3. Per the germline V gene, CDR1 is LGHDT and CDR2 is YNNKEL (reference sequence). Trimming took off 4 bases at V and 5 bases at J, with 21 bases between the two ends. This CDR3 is CASSPTGGTSIHEQYF. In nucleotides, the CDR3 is TGTGCCAGCAGCCCAACAGGGGGGACTAGCATCCACGAGCAGTACTTC.

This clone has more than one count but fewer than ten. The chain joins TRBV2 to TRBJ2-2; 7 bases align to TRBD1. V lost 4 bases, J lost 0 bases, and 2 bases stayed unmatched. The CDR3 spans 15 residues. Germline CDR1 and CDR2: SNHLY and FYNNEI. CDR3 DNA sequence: TGTGCCAGCAGTGGACAGGGCGCGAACACCGGGGAGCTGTTTTTT. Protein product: CASSGQGANTGELFF.

CDR3: CASSPTDPRGNSPLHF. CDR3 nucleotide sequence: TGTGCCAGCAGCCCCACGGACCCACGGGGAAATTCACCCCTCCACTTT. This chain links TRBV7-6 with TRBJ1-6; D unclear. Germline assignment: CDR1 SGHVS and CDR2 FNYEAQ. The CDR3 contains 16 residues. Trimming stripped 5 bases from V and 7 bases from J, with 18 bases between.

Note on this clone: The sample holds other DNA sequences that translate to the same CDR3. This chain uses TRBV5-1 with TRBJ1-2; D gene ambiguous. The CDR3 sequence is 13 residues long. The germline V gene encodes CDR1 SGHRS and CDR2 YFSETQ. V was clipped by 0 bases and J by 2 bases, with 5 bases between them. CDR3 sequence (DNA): TGCGCCAGCAGCTTGGGTCAGAACTATGGCTACACCTTC. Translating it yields CASSLGQNYGYTF.